This is a list of T cell receptor beta chains from one sample in a study of blood T cell repertoires in COVID-19. The method was immunoSEQ multiplex PCR; TCRdb's version includes in-frame clones alone and lacks a portion of them. Here the sample spans over 250,000 clones, about nine tenths being singletons. The sequenced sample was peripheral blood. The receptors here all came from a woman in her 30s with COVID-19, enrolled during active disease. Both conserved end residues are part of each CDR3. The D gene is left open where the match is weak. Size tells how often a clone was seen (once, few, many) or the class of an expanded clone, and some rows leave it out.

cdr3_aa: CASSAGASEGYIQYF
cdr3_nt: TGTGCCAGCAGCGCGGGGGCTTCCGAGGGGTACATTCAGTACTTC
clone_size: once
j_call: TRBJ2-4
d_call: -
v_call: TRBV7-9

cdr3_aa: CASSQGALNTEAFF
cdr3_nt: TGTGCCAGCAGCCAAGGGGCGTTGAACACTGAAGCTTTCTTT
clone_size: -
j_call: TRBJ1-1
d_call: -
v_call: TRBV3-1/TRBV3-2

cdr3_aa: CASRYAGEDQPQHF
cdr3_nt: TGTGCCAGCAGATACGCGGGGGAGGACCAGCCCCAGCATTTT
clone_size: -
j_call: TRBJ1-5
d_call: -
v_call: TRBV6-5

cdr3_aa: CASSSSLSSTDTQYF
cdr3_nt: TGTGCCAGCAGCTCCAGTTTGTCTAGCACAGATACGCAGTATTTT
clone_size: -
j_call: TRBJ2-3
d_call: -
v_call: TRBV11-2

cdr3_aa: CASSFAASGLETYEQYF
cdr3_nt: TGTGCCAGCAGCTTCGCGGCTAGCGGGCTAGAAACCTACGAGCAGTACTTC
clone_size: -
j_call: TRBJ2-7
d_call: TRBD2
v_call: TRBV7-9

cdr3_aa: CATSDGQGSYGYTF
cdr3_nt: TGTGCCACCAGTGATGGCCAGGGGAGCTATGGCTACACCTTC
clone_size: -
j_call: TRBJ1-2
d_call: -
v_call: TRBV24-1

cdr3_aa: CASVRGGAGELFF
cdr3_nt: TGTGCCAGCGTGAGAGGGGGGGCCGGGGAGCTGTTTTTT
clone_size: once
j_call: TRBJ2-2
d_call: -
v_call: TRBV28

cdr3_aa: CASHPGQPNSPLHF
cdr3_nt: TGTGCCAGCCATCCGGGACAGCCCAATTCACCCCTCCACTTT
clone_size: few
j_call: TRBJ1-6
d_call: TRBD1
v_call: TRBV2

cdr3_aa: CASSESVALLTRDTQYF
cdr3_nt: TGTGCCAGCAGTGAATCAGTGGCGCTCCTAACGAGGGATACGCAGTATTTT
clone_size: -
j_call: TRBJ2-3
d_call: -
v_call: TRBV6-1

cdr3_aa: CASSPGTDYEQYF
cdr3_nt: TGTGCCAGTAGTCCAGGGACAGACTACGAGCAGTACTTC
clone_size: -
j_call: TRBJ2-7
d_call: TRBD1
v_call: TRBV19

cdr3_aa: CAIRNGQESRGGYTF
cdr3_nt: TGTGCCATCAGGAATGGACAGGAGTCGAGAGGTGGCTACACCTTC
clone_size: -
j_call: TRBJ1-2
d_call: TRBD1
v_call: TRBV10-3

cdr3_aa: CASSFRGRRETQYF
cdr3_nt: TGCGCCAGCAGCTTTCGCGGGAGAAGAGAGACCCAGTACTTC
clone_size: -
j_call: TRBJ2-5
d_call: TRBD2
v_call: TRBV5-1

cdr3_aa: CASSRETGGVGELFF
cdr3_nt: TGTGCCAGTAGCCGGGAAACAGGGGGCGTCGGGGAGCTGTTTTTT
clone_size: once
j_call: TRBJ2-2
d_call: TRBD1
v_call: TRBV19

cdr3_aa: CAWSVTGRYGYTF
cdr3_nt: TGTGCCTGGAGTGTGACAGGGAGATATGGCTACACCTTC
clone_size: -
j_call: TRBJ1-2
d_call: TRBD1
v_call: TRBV30

cdr3_aa: CASRVGGISYEQYF
cdr3_nt: TGTGCCAGCAGGGTTGGAGGAATATCCTACGAGCAGTACTTC
clone_size: -
j_call: TRBJ2-7
d_call: -
v_call: TRBV27

cdr3_aa: CASSLETGMNTEAFF
cdr3_nt: TGTGCCAGCTCACTGGAGACAGGTATGAACACTGAAGCTTTCTTT
clone_size: -
j_call: TRBJ1-1
d_call: -
v_call: TRBV18

cdr3_aa: CAFRSQGGGDTQYF
cdr3_nt: TGTGCCTTCCGATCCCAGGGCGGGGGAGATACGCAGTATTTT
clone_size: -
j_call: TRBJ2-3
d_call: TRBD2
v_call: TRBV30

cdr3_aa: CASSVTGSYGYTF
cdr3_nt: TGTGCCAGTAGTGTTACCGGGTCCTATGGCTACACCTTC
clone_size: -
j_call: TRBJ1-2
d_call: -
v_call: TRBV19

cdr3_aa: CASSLGTVVGTNTGELFF
cdr3_nt: TGTGCCAGCAGCTTAGGGACAGTAGTTGGGACGAACACCGGGGAGCTGTTTTTT
clone_size: once
j_call: TRBJ2-2
d_call: -
v_call: TRBV7-9

cdr3_aa: CASSVTGTGGNYGYTF
cdr3_nt: TGTGCCAGCAGCGTGACCGGGACAGGGGGCAACTATGGCTACACCTTC
clone_size: once
j_call: TRBJ1-2
d_call: TRBD1
v_call: TRBV9

cdr3_aa: CASSLDLSNTEAFF
cdr3_nt: TGCGCCAGCAGCTTGGACCTATCGAACACTGAAGCTTTCTTT
clone_size: once
j_call: TRBJ1-1
d_call: -
v_call: TRBV5-1

cdr3_aa: CSASVARDEQFF
cdr3_nt: TGCAGTGCTAGTGTGGCGAGGGATGAGCAGTTCTTC
clone_size: -
j_call: TRBJ2-1
d_call: -
v_call: TRBV20-1

cdr3_aa: CASSFSLVLQGASGELFF
cdr3_nt: TGTGCCAGCAGCTTTAGTCTGGTACTTCAGGGGGCTTCCGGGGAGCTGTTTTTT
clone_size: -
j_call: TRBJ2-2
d_call: TRBD1
v_call: TRBV5-8

cdr3_aa: CASRSGINTGELFF
cdr3_nt: TGTGCCAGCAGAAGCGGGATTAACACCGGGGAGCTGTTTTTT
clone_size: -
j_call: TRBJ2-2
d_call: TRBD2
v_call: TRBV2

cdr3_aa: CASRTASGNTIYF
cdr3_nt: TGTGCCAGTAGAACAGCTTCTGGAAACACCATATATTTT
clone_size: -
j_call: TRBJ1-3
d_call: -
v_call: TRBV19

cdr3_aa: CASSYSPNPQEPMDF
cdr3_nt: TGTGCCAGCAGTTACTCCCCAAACCCACAGGAACCAATGGACTTC
clone_size: -
j_call: TRBJ2-7
d_call: -
v_call: TRBV6-5

cdr3_aa: CASSQEGGAGGGNQPQHF
cdr3_nt: TGCGCCAGCAGCCAAGAAGGTGGAGCAGGGGGAGGCAATCAGCCCCAGCATTTT
clone_size: -
j_call: TRBJ1-5
d_call: TRBD1
v_call: TRBV4-1

cdr3_aa: CASSPGGGLADTQYF
cdr3_nt: TGTGCCAGCAGCCCAGGAGGGGGCCTTGCAGATACGCAGTATTTT
clone_size: -
j_call: TRBJ2-3
d_call: -
v_call: TRBV5-4

cdr3_aa: CASSQQGAVPYEQYF
cdr3_nt: TGTGCCAGCAGTCAACAGGGGGCTGTACCCTACGAGCAGTACTTC
clone_size: -
j_call: TRBJ2-7
d_call: TRBD1
v_call: TRBV2

cdr3_aa: CASSLGRQGAMGTEAFF
cdr3_nt: TGCGCCAGCAGCTTGGGACGACAGGGGGCCATGGGGACTGAAGCTTTCTTT
clone_size: -
j_call: TRBJ1-1
d_call: TRBD1
v_call: TRBV5-1

cdr3_aa: CASSLSGTGGNQPQHF
cdr3_nt: TGTGCCAGCAGCTTATCCGGGACAGGGGGCAATCAGCCCCAGCATTTT
clone_size: -
j_call: TRBJ1-5
d_call: TRBD1
v_call: TRBV7-8

cdr3_aa: CASSVAEAFF
cdr3_nt: TGTGCCAGCTCGGTCGCTGAAGCTTTCTTT
clone_size: -
j_call: TRBJ1-1
d_call: -
v_call: TRBV2

cdr3_aa: CASSELTDRVGGYTF
cdr3_nt: TGTGCCAGCAGTGAACTAACGGACAGGGTAGGCGGCTACACCTTC
clone_size: -
j_call: TRBJ1-2
d_call: TRBD1
v_call: TRBV25-1

cdr3_aa: CASSALQGGNEKLFF
cdr3_nt: TGCGCCAGCAGCGCATTACAGGGGGGGAATGAAAAACTGTTTTTT
clone_size: -
j_call: TRBJ1-4
d_call: TRBD1
v_call: TRBV5-1

cdr3_aa: CASRHTTGGLYGYTF
cdr3_nt: TGTGCCAGCAGACACACCACAGGGGGCCTCTATGGCTACACCTTC
clone_size: -
j_call: TRBJ1-2
d_call: TRBD1
v_call: TRBV6-5

cdr3_aa: CASSIGTSGGHTDTQYF
cdr3_nt: TGTGCCAGCAGCATCGGGACTAGCGGGGGGCACACAGATACGCAGTATTTT
clone_size: once
j_call: TRBJ2-3
d_call: TRBD2
v_call: TRBV7-9

cdr3_aa: CASSLAAPTGYSNQPQHF
cdr3_nt: TGTGCCAGCAGCTTGGCCGCCCCCACAGGATATAGCAATCAGCCCCAGCATTTT
clone_size: -
j_call: TRBJ1-5
d_call: -
v_call: TRBV5-5

cdr3_aa: CASSFFARTDTQYF
cdr3_nt: TGTGCCAGCAGCTTCTTCGCCCGGACAGATACGCAGTATTTT
clone_size: once
j_call: TRBJ2-3
d_call: -
v_call: TRBV11-2

cdr3_aa: CASSEKAGGPHEQYF
cdr3_nt: TGTGCCAGCAGTGAAAAGGCGGGAGGTCCTCACGAGCAGTACTTC
clone_size: -
j_call: TRBJ2-7
d_call: TRBD2
v_call: TRBV6-1

cdr3_aa: CASSYQPWGQGDEQFF
cdr3_nt: TGTGCCAGCAGCTATCAGCCCTGGGGGCAGGGGGATGAGCAGTTCTTC
clone_size: -
j_call: TRBJ2-1
d_call: TRBD1
v_call: TRBV7-3

cdr3_aa: CASSELAGTDTQYF
cdr3_nt: TGTGCCAGCAGTGAACTAGCGGGCACAGATACGCAGTATTTT
clone_size: -
j_call: TRBJ2-3
d_call: TRBD2
v_call: TRBV2

cdr3_aa: CASSLGAGYEQYF
cdr3_nt: TGTGCCAGCAGCTTGGGGGCAGGGTACGAGCAGTACTTC
clone_size: -
j_call: TRBJ2-7
d_call: -
v_call: TRBV5-4

cdr3_aa: CASSLAGGEGYGYTF
cdr3_nt: TGTGCCAGCAGTTTAGCCGGAGGGGAGGGCTATGGCTACACCTTC
clone_size: -
j_call: TRBJ1-2
d_call: -
v_call: TRBV27

cdr3_aa: CASSLGGRAGNEQFF
cdr3_nt: TGTGCCAGCAGTTTAGGAGGGAGGGCGGGGAATGAGCAGTTCTTC
clone_size: -
j_call: TRBJ2-1
d_call: TRBD2
v_call: TRBV27

cdr3_aa: CASSFLPDRTTYGYTF
cdr3_nt: TGCGCCAGCAGCTTCCTCCCGGACAGGACGACTTATGGCTACACCTTC
clone_size: -
j_call: TRBJ1-2
d_call: TRBD1
v_call: TRBV5-1

cdr3_aa: CASSPEAGDYTGELFF
cdr3_nt: TGTGCCAGCAGCCCAGAAGCGGGAGATTATACCGGGGAGCTGTTTTTT
clone_size: -
j_call: TRBJ2-2
d_call: TRBD2
v_call: TRBV2

cdr3_aa: CASSLGSAGGLIEQFF
cdr3_nt: TGTGCCAGCAGCTTAGGGTCAGCGGGAGGGCTCATTGAGCAGTTCTTC
clone_size: -
j_call: TRBJ2-1
d_call: TRBD2
v_call: TRBV11-3

cdr3_aa: CAWSVRGAPGELFF
cdr3_nt: TGTGCCTGGAGTGTCCGGGGAGCCCCCGGGGAGCTGTTTTTT
clone_size: -
j_call: TRBJ2-2
d_call: -
v_call: TRBV30

cdr3_aa: CASRDRGSYSNQPQHF
cdr3_nt: TGTGCCAGCCGGGACAGGGGTTCCTATAGCAATCAGCCCCAGCATTTT
clone_size: -
j_call: TRBJ1-5
d_call: TRBD1
v_call: TRBV19

cdr3_aa: CASRGQGSYEQYF
cdr3_nt: TGTGCCAGTAGGGGACAGGGAAGCTACGAGCAGTACTTC
clone_size: -
j_call: TRBJ2-7
d_call: TRBD1
v_call: TRBV19

cdr3_aa: CASSRSSGNTEAFF
cdr3_nt: TGTGCCAGCAGCCGTTCCTCGGGGAACACTGAAGCTTTCTTT
clone_size: -
j_call: TRBJ1-1
d_call: -
v_call: TRBV7-2

cdr3_aa: CASSLEGTRDNEQFF
cdr3_nt: TGTGCCAGCAGCTTAGAAGGGACTAGGGACAATGAGCAGTTCTTC
clone_size: -
j_call: TRBJ2-1
d_call: TRBD2
v_call: TRBV11-3